What follows are 16 T cell receptor beta chains derived from one specimen sequenced in a study of identifying expanded T cells in peripheral blood. Sequenced by immunoSEQ multiplex PCR; TCRdb stores in-frame clones only, minus some. This sample has about 110,000 clones, with about 85% found just once. Specimen: blood. The receptors shown here come from a person between 18 and 75 years old in good health.

The rearrangement links TRBV20-1 to TRBJ2-3, with unresolved D. Trimming stripped 7 bases from V and 6 bases from J, with 5 bases between. Germline CDR1 reads DFQATT; CDR2 reads SNEGSKA (reference sequence). The CDR3 consists of 9 residues. CDR3 DNA sequence: TGCAGTGGGGTGGATACGCAGTATTTT. It yields the protein CSGVDTQYF.

The sample holds one count of this clone. The chain employs TRBV4-3 and TRBJ2-5, with TRBD2 matching 11 bases. This CDR3 is 17 amino acids long. Per the germline V gene, CDR1 is LGHNA and CDR2 is YSLEER. With V trimmed by 3 bases and J by 2 bases, 8 bases remained unmatched. This CDR3 is CASSQGFLAGGQETQYF. CDR3 nucleotide sequence: TGCGCCAGCAGCCAGGGGTTCTTAGCGGGGGGGCAAGAGACCCAGTACTTC.

The chain uses TRBV9 and TRBJ2-2, with TRBD2 matching over 13 bases. Germline-derived CDR1 and CDR2 are SGDLS and YYNGEE. Trimming took 3 bases from V and 7 from J; bases not matched to a gene: 12. This CDR3 spans 18 amino acids. CDR3 residues: CASSGSTSGGIGVGELFF. In nucleotides, the CDR3 is TGTGCCAGCAGCGGATCGACTAGCGGGGGGATCGGGGTCGGGGAGCTGTTTTTT.

The chain recombines TRBV5-3 with TRBJ2-7; D gene unclear. TRBV5-3 is noted as an ORF with a role that remains uncertain. The V and J ends lost 4 bases and 2 bases respectively, with 16 bases between them. CDR3 length: 15 residues. The CDR3 sequence is CARSPWTKQAYEQYF. The CDR3 coding sequence is TGTGCCAGAAGCCCATGGACCAAGCAAGCCTACGAGCAGTACTTC.

The gene calls are TRBV27 and TRBJ2-1; D possibly uses TRBD1 or TRBD2 (5 bases each). CDR3 length: 13 amino acids. CDR1 and CDR2 (germline): MNHEY, SMNVEV (reference sequence). V was cut by 8 bases and J by 5 bases, with 13 bases left in between. The CDR3 DNA is TGTGCCAGCGGAGAGGGGTGGCACAATGAGCAGTTCTTC. It yields the protein CASGEGWHNEQFF.

On this clone: At the DNA level, this CDR3 is encoded by other sequences in the same sample as well. The chain joins TRBV9 to TRBJ1-3; D not resolved. The length of the CDR3 is 15 residues. Germline CDR1 and CDR2: SGDLS and YYNGEE. Trimming stripped 0 bases from V and 4 bases from J, with 11 bases between. CDR3 loop: CASSVVWGAGNTIYF. The CDR3 DNA reads as TGTGCCAGCAGCGTAGTATGGGGTGCCGGAAACACCATATATTTT.

The rearrangement links TRBV2 to TRBJ2-7; D is perhaps TRBD2 (6 bases). The CDR3 sequence is 12 residues long. With 5 bases removed from V and 6 bases from J, the gap between germline ends came to 11 bases. Germline CDR1 reads SNHLY; CDR2 reads FYNNEI. In DNA form, the CDR3 reads TGTGCCAGCAGTAGGGACTCGCCCGAGCAGTACTTC. Translating gives CASSRDSPEQYF.

This chain joins TRBV29-1 and TRBJ2-7; D unresolved. The CDR3 contains 12 residues. Trimming cost V 4 bases and J 0 bases, with 7 bases left between them. CDR1 and CDR2 (germline): SQVTM, ANQGSEA. The chain's CDR3 is CSVGRSSYEQYF. Here the CDR3 DNA reads TGCAGCGTTGGCAGGAGCTCCTACGAGCAGTACTTC.

This chain uses TRBV29-1 with TRBJ1-2, with D perhaps TRBD1 (5 bases). The CDR3 contains 12 residues. Germline CDR1 and CDR2: SQVTM and ANQGSEA. Trimming cost V 4 bases and J 4 bases, with 10 bases left between them. The CDR3 region has the DNA TGCAGCGTTGTCGGGGGGGGCTATGGCTACACCTTC. Amino acid sequence: CSVVGGGYGYTF.

The chain combines TRBV18 with TRBJ2-3; D is ambiguous. CDR1 KGHSH and CDR2 LQKENI come from the germline V gene. The CDR3 covers 13 residues. The germline V and J ends were trimmed by 5 bases and 2 bases, with 8 bases remaining between them. The CDR3, as DNA: TGTGCCAGCTCATCCCGCCTCACAGATACGCAGTATTTT. This sequence encodes CASSSRLTDTQYF.

The genes are TRBV19 and TRBJ1-4; D might be TRBD1 (6 bases). The CDR3 has 14 amino acids. CDR1 is LNHDA, CDR2 SQIVND, per germline (reference sequence). Trimming shortened V by 6 bases and J by 5 bases, and 13 bases separated the two germline ends. DNA of the CDR3: TGTGCCAGTAGCCCGGGACACGGGAATGAAAAACTGTTTTTT. Translating it yields CASSPGHGNEKLFF.

This clone has just a few counts. V gene TRBV6-1 combines with J gene TRBJ2-2; D may be TRBD1 (6 bases). CDR1 is MNHNS, CDR2 SASEGT, per germline. V lost 7 bases and J 3 bases, leaving 12 bases between the germline ends. The CDR3 extends over 14 amino acids. The CDR3 DNA follows: TGTGCCAGCAACTCAGGGGCGTACACCGGGGAGCTGTTTTTT. It is translated as CASNSGAYTGELFF.

The chain carries TRBV18 and TRBJ1-6; D remains unclear. The V end was cut by 2 bases, the J end by 5 bases, with 10 bases between. Looked up from germline, CDR1 is KGHSH and CDR2 is LQKENI. The CDR3 length is 15 residues. The CDR3 here is CASSPRTADNSPLHF. CDR3 in DNA: TGTGCCAGCTCACCAAGGACGGCGGATAATTCACCCCTCCACTTT.

The J gene is TRBJ2-6, the V gene TRBV6-1, with no clear D. V was pared by 8 bases and J by 0 bases, with 5 bases between. The germline V gene has CDR1 MNHNS and CDR2 SASEGT. The CDR3 extends over 13 amino acids. CDR3 DNA sequence: TGTGCCAGCGGGAACTCTGGGGCCAACGTCCTGACTTTC. Its protein product is CASGNSGANVLTF.

Only one count was recorded for this clone. The chain couples TRBV11-2 to TRBJ1-1; 8 bases are a match to TRBD1. The V gene's germline CDR1 is SGHAT and CDR2 FQNNGV. Losses at the gene ends were 5 bases for V and 7 bases for J; bases not matched to a gene: 6. CDR3 length equals 13 residues. The DNA for the CDR3 is TGTGCCAGCAGCCCATACAGGGGGGGTGAAGCTTTCTTT. Protein product: CASSPYRGGEAFF. The entire variable domain, with the rest obtained from reference TRBV11-2 and TRBJ1-1, is as follows: EAGVAQSPRYKIIEKRQSVAFWCNPISGHATLYWYQQILGQGPKLLIQFQNNGVVDDSQLPKDRFSAERLKGVDSTLKIQPAKLEDSAVYLCASSPYRGGEAFFGQGTRLTVV.

CDR3 nucleotide sequence: TGTGCCAGCAGTCCGGGATGGGGCAATCAGCCCCAGCATTTT. Translating it yields CASSPGWGNQPQHF. This chain connects TRBV6-5 to TRBJ1-5; unclear D gene. The V gene lost 5 bases and the J gene lost 2 bases, with 10 bases spanning the gap. This CDR3 is 14 amino acids long. The germline CDR1 and CDR2 sequences are MNHEY and SVGAGI.